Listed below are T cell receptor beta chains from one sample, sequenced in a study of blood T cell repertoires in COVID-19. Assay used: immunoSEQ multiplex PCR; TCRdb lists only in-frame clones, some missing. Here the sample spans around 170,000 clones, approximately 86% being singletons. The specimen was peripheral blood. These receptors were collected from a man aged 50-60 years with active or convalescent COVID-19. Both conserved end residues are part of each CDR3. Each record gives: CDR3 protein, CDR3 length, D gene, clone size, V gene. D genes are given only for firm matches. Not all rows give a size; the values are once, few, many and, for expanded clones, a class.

CASSPLTSGGQETQYF | 16 | TRBD2 | NA | TRBV7-9
CASRGQGQDTEAFF | 14 | TRBD1 | NA | TRBV5-1
CASNVGGVRETQYF | 14 | NA | NA | TRBV28
CASRKTSGINEQYF | 14 | TRBD2 | NA | TRBV28
CASSGGTRTGELFF | 14 | NA | NA | TRBV2
CASSTGTGYNEKLFF | 15 | TRBD1 | NA | TRBV6-4
CASSPGQISTNEKLFF | 16 | TRBD1 | NA | TRBV5-1
CASSLERAGYNEQFF | 15 | NA | NA | TRBV11-3
CASSPPGQGLRQYF | 14 | TRBD1 | NA | TRBV5-1
CASSVTDRGLNEQFF | 15 | TRBD1 | NA | TRBV27
CASSLEPGQPQHF | 13 | NA | NA | TRBV5-8
CASSIGPYGYTF | 12 | NA | NA | TRBV19
CASSELERSGDQETQYF | 17 | NA | NA | TRBV25-1
CASGRTGGTEAFF | 13 | TRBD1 | NA | TRBV12-3/TRBV12-4
CASSPGTSGLGEQFF | 15 | TRBD2 | NA | TRBV7-9
CASSARKAGLSTDTQYF | 17 | NA | NA | TRBV19
CASSIPSGANVLTF | 14 | NA | NA | TRBV7-2
CASRKVSGGPKETQYF | 16 | TRBD2 | NA | TRBV11-3
CASVFSGRVTDTQYF | 15 | TRBD2 | NA | TRBV5-1
CASSQTLSGGNNEQFF | 16 | TRBD2 | NA | TRBV4-3
CASSAAVGANLNEQFF | 16 | NA | few | TRBV5-1
CASSQDDRVRSPLHF | 15 | TRBD1 | NA | TRBV4-2